The 21 T cell receptor beta chains given below trace back to one sample, sequenced in a study of CD8 T cells in cerebrospinal fluid in Alzheimer's disease. TCRdb reprocessed the 10x single-cell sequencing reads and stores each CDR3 protein as one record, lacking DNA. The data show roughly 1,200 distinct CDR3 sequences, and the top ten clones hold 8.2%. Sequencing was done on a sample of cerebrospinal fluid. These receptors were taken from a human donor with Alzheimer's disease.

Measured by frequency, this clonotype is large. The chain has TRBV5-1 and TRBJ2-3; TCRdb proposes TRBD1, but this gene call is untestable without DNA. The CDR3 contains 14 residues. Germline assignment: CDR1 SGHRS and CDR2 YFSETQ. CDR3 region: CASSLGTPTDTQYF.

This clonotype is called medium-sized (0.01 to 0.1%) based on its frequency. The chain is built from TRBV2 and TRBJ1-5; the D gene TCRdb calls, TRBD1, cannot be checked with no DNA. The length of the CDR3 is 15 residues. Germline V gene lookup returns CDR1 SNHLY and CDR2 FYNNEI. The CDR3 protein is CASSRAGGESQPQHF.

Its frequency marks this clonotype as medium-sized. V is TRBV5-1 and J is TRBJ1-6; TCRdb reports TRBD1, a call that lacks DNA to check it against. Germline V gene data show CDR1 as SGHRS and CDR2 as YFSETQ. This CDR3 spans 15 amino acids. This chain's CDR3 is CASSSGTGHNSPLHF.

This clonotype is identified as large from frequency. The J gene is TRBJ2-7, the V gene TRBV3-1. Germline V CDR1 and CDR2: LGHDT, YNNKEL (reference sequence). CDR3 length: 13 amino acids. This CDR3 is CASSRGTAYEQYF.

Measured by frequency, this clonotype is medium-sized. This chain links TRBV5-1 with TRBJ1-1. The CDR3 has 13 residues. The germline V gene encodes CDR1 SGHRS and CDR2 YFSETQ. This CDR3 reads CASSLAPNNEAFF.

This clonotype registers medium-sized by frequency. The chain links TRBV5-1 to TRBJ2-3; TCRdb proposes TRBD2, but this gene call is untestable without DNA. CDR1 is SGHRS and CDR2 is YFSETQ in the germline V gene. This CDR3 comprises 15 residues. CDR3 sequence: CASSMGGLALDTQYF.

Frequency places this clonotype as large. V is TRBV27 and J is TRBJ2-7; the D call from TCRdb, TRBD2, cannot be confirmed without DNA. The CDR3 contains 15 residues. Germline V gene sequence: CDR1 MNHEY, CDR2 SMNVEV (reference sequence). This CDR3 reads CASTKSGSLDYEQYF.

In terms of frequency, this clonotype is large (0.1 to 1%). The chain links TRBV27 to TRBJ2-2; the TCRdb call, TRBD2, lacks DNA for checking. This CDR3 is 15 amino acids long. Per germline, CDR1 MNHEY and CDR2 SMNVEV (reference sequence). The CDR3 protein is CASSFELAGPGELFF.

This clonotype counts as medium-sized (0.01 to 0.1%) by frequency. This chain links TRBV5-5 with TRBJ1-1. CDR3 length: 15 amino acids. Germline V gene lookup returns CDR1 SGHKS and CDR2 YYEKEE (reference sequence). The CDR3 loop reads CASSLTQGQGTEAFF.

Measured by frequency, this clonotype is medium-sized (0.01 to 0.1%). V and J are TRBV18 and TRBJ2-5; TCRdb's D call, TRBD1, is unchecked because there is no DNA. Germline CDR1 reads KGHSH; CDR2 reads LQKENI. The CDR3 has 14 residues. The CDR3 spells CASSPPGQGETQYF.

This clonotype is labeled medium-sized based on frequency. The CDR3: CSALIGGTYGYTF. The rearrangement joins TRBV20-1 to TRBJ1-2; TCRdb returns TRBD1, unconfirmable since there is no DNA. Germline V gives CDR1 DFQATT, CDR2 SNEGSKA (reference sequence). The length of the CDR3 is 13 residues.

Its frequency marks this clonotype as medium-sized. V and J are TRBV3-1 and TRBJ2-1; TCRdb lists TRBD2, though no DNA is available to test this call. The CDR3 has 13 residues. Germline CDR1 is LGHDT and CDR2 is YNNKEL (reference sequence). The CDR3 protein is CASSRPPDHEQFF.

This clonotype is called medium-sized (0.01 to 0.1%) based on its frequency. This chain connects TRBV20-1 to TRBJ2-1; the D gene TCRdb calls, TRBD2, cannot be checked with no DNA. From germline, CDR1 is DFQATT and CDR2 SNEGSKA (reference sequence). CDR3 length: 15 residues. The chain's CDR3 is CSADSRTSGRNEQFF.

This clonotype is classed as large by frequency. The chain recombines TRBV7-9 with TRBJ1-6; the D call from TCRdb, TRBD1, cannot be confirmed without DNA. CDR3 length equals 15 residues. The germline V gene has CDR1 SEHNR and CDR2 FQNEAQ (reference sequence). Here the CDR3 reads CASSLYAPSDSPLHF. Drawing the rest from reference TRBV7-9 and TRBJ1-6, the complete variable domain is DTGVSQNPRHKITKRGQNVTFRCDPISEHNRLYWYRQTLGQGPEFLTYFQNEAQLEKSRLLSDRFSAERPKGSFSTLEIQRTEQGDSAMYLCASSLYAPSDSPLHFGNGTRLTVT.

This clonotype is labeled medium-sized (0.01 to 0.1%) based on frequency. V usage is TRBV5-1 and J usage is TRBJ2-7; there is no DNA to check the TCRdb D call of TRBD1. Germline values: CDR1 SGHRS, CDR2 YFSETQ. The CDR3 is 17 residues long. This CDR3 reads CASSLGGTGKISYEQYF.

This clonotype is identified as large from frequency. The chain is built from TRBV7-9 and TRBJ2-5; no DNA is available, so the TRBD1 call from TCRdb remains unchecked. Per germline, CDR1 SEHNR and CDR2 FQNEAQ (reference sequence). The CDR3 spans 16 residues. The CDR3 sequence is CASSLGGVGQGKTQYF.

This clonotype shows up as medium-sized by frequency. The chain has TRBV5-1 and TRBJ2-2. The CDR3 covers 14 residues. Germline values: CDR1 SGHRS, CDR2 YFSETQ. The CDR3 here is CASSLGVNTGELFF.

Considering frequency, this clonotype is medium-sized. This chain uses TRBV4-3 with TRBJ2-4; the TCRdb D gene call, TRBD1, has no DNA to confirm it. Germline V gene sequence: CDR1 LGHNA, CDR2 YSLEER. The CDR3 is 16 amino acids. CDR3 sequence reads: CASSQHRGLTKNIQYF.

This clonotype is deemed medium-sized (0.01 to 0.1%) by its frequency. The V gene is TRBV5-1, the J gene TRBJ1-4. CDR3 length equals 15 residues. The germline gives CDR1 SGHRS, CDR2 YFSETQ. CDR3 in amino acids: CASSLAGATNEKLFF.

By frequency, this clonotype registers large. The V call is TRBV5-1, the J call TRBJ1-1; there is no DNA to check the TCRdb D call of TRBD1. Germline CDR1 reads SGHRS; CDR2 reads YFSETQ. The CDR3 loop spans 14 amino acids. CDR3 sequence reads: CASRGQGANTEAFF. Together with reference TRBV5-1 and TRBJ1-1, the CDR3 gives the full variable domain: KAGVTQTPRYLIKTRGQQVTLSCSPISGHRSVSWYQQTPGQGLQFLFEYFSETQRNKGNFPGRFSGRQFSNSRSEMNVSTLELGDSALYLCASRGQGANTEAFFGQGTRLTVV.

This clonotype registers medium-sized by frequency. J is TRBJ1-6 and V is TRBV2. The CDR3 extends over 15 amino acids. Germline V gene sequence: CDR1 SNHLY, CDR2 FYNNEI. CDR3 residues: CASSERGGRNSPLHF.